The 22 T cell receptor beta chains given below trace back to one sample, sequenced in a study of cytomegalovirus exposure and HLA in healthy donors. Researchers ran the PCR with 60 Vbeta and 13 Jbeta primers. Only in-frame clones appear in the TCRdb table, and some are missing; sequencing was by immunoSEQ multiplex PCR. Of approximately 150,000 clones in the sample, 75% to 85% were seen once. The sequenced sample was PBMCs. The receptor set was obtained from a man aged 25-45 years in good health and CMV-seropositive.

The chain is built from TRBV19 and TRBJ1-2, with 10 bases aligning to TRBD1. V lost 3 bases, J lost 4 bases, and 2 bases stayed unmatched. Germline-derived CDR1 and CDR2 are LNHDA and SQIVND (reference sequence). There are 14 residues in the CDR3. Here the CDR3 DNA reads TGTGCCAGTAGTATGGGACAGGGGTCCTATGGCTACACCTTC. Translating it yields CASSMGQGSYGYTF.

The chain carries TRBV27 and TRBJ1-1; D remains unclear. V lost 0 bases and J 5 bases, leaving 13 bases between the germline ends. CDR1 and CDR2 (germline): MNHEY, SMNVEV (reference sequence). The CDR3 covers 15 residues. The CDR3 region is CASSLSGEGRTEAFF. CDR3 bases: TGTGCCAGCAGTTTATCGGGAGAGGGTCGGACTGAAGCTTTCTTT.

The CDR3 sequence is CASSIGTGTGLGTQYF. CDR3 nucleotide sequence: TGTGCCAGTAGTATAGGCACCGGGACAGGGCTTGGGACCCAGTACTTC. The chain carries TRBV19 and TRBJ2-5; 9 bases are a match to TRBD1. V was pared by 1 base and J by 7 bases, with 10 bases of the junction left unmatched. This CDR3 is 16 amino acids long. CDR1 LNHDA and CDR2 SQIVND come from the germline V gene (reference sequence).

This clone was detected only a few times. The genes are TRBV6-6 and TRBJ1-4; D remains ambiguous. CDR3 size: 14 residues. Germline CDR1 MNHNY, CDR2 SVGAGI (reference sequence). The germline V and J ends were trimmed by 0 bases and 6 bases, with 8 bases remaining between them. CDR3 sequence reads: CASSYSSGYEKLFF. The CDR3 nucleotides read TGTGCCAGCAGTTACTCGTCGGGGTATGAAAAACTGTTTTTT.

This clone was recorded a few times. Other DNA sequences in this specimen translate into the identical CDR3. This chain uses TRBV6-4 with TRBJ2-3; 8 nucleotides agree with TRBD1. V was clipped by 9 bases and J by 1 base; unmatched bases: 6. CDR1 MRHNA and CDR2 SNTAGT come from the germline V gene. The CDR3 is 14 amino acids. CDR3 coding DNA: TGTGCCAGTTCAGACAGGGGCGGCACAGATACGCAGTATTTT. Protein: CASSDRGGTDTQYF.

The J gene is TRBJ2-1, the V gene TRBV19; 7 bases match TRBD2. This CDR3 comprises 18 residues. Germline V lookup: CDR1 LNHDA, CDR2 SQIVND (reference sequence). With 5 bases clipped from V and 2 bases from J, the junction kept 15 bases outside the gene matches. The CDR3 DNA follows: TGTGCCAGTAGTCGGACCCTAAGAGTAGCGGGTACCTACAATGAGCAGTTCTTC. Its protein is CASSRTLRVAGTYNEQFF.

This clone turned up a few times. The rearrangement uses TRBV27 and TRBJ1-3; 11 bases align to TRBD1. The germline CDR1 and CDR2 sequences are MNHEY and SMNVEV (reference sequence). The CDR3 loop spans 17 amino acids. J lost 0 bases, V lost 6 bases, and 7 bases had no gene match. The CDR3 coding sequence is TGTGCCAGCAGGGAACGGACAGGGGGCATCTCTGGAAACACCATATATTTT. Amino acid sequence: CASRERTGGISGNTIYF.

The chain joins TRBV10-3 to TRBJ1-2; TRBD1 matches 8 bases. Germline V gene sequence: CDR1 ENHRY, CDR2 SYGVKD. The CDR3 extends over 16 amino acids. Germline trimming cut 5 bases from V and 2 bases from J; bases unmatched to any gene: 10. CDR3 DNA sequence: TGTGCCATCAGTAACCTAACAGGGGGTTTAAACTATGGCTACACCTTC. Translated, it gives CAISNLTGGLNYGYTF.

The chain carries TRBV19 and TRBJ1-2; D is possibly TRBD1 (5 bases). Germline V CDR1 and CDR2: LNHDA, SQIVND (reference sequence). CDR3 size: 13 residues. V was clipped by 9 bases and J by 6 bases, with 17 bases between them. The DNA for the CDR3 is TGTGCCAGCGGACCTCAGGGTACTCATGGCTACACCTTC. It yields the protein CASGPQGTHGYTF.

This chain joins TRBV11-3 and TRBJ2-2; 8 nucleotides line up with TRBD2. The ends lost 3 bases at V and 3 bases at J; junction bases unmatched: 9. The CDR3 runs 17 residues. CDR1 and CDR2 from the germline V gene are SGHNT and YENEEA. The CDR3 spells CASSLPGGGSDTGELFF. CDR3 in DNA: TGTGCCAGCAGCTTGCCGGGGGGGGGATCCGACACCGGGGAGCTGTTTTTT.

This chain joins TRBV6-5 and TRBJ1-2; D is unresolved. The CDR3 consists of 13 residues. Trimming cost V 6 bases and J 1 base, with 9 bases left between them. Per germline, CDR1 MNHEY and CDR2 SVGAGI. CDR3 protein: CASSPQDNYGYTF. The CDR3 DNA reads TGTGCCAGCAGCCCGCAGGATAACTATGGCTACACCTTC.

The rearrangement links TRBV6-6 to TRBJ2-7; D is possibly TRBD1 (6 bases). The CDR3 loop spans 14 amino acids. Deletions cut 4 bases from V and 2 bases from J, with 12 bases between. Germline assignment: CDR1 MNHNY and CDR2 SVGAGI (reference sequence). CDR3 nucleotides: TGTGCCAGCAGTTCGTTGACAGGTACCTACGAGCAGTACTTC. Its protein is CASSSLTGTYEQYF.

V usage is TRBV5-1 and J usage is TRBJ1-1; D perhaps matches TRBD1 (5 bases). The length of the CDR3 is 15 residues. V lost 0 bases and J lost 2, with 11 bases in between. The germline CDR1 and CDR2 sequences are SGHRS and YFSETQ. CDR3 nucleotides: TGCGCCAGCAGCTTGGAGGTCACAGGAAACACTGAAGCTTTCTTT. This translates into CASSLEVTGNTEAFF.

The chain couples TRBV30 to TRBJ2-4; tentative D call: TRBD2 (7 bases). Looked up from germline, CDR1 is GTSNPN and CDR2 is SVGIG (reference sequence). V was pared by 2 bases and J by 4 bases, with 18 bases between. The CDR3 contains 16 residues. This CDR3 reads CAWSRPGAGAKNIQYF. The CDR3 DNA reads TGTGCCTGGAGTAGGCCCGGGGCGGGGGCAAAAAACATTCAGTACTTC.

CDR3 nucleotide sequence: TGTGCCAGCAGCTTTGGAATCGGAGGCCCCGCAGAAAAACTGTTTTTT. Encoded protein: CASSFGIGGPAEKLFF. This chain uses TRBV5-6 with TRBJ1-4; D is ambiguous. Trimming cost V 2 bases and J 8 bases, with 19 bases left between them. CDR3 length: 16 amino acids. Germline V gene data show CDR1 as SGHDT and CDR2 as YYEEEE. Full variable domain (rest looked up from reference TRBV5-6 and TRBJ1-4): DAGVTQSPTHLIKTRGQQVTLRCSPKSGHDTVSWYQQALGQGPQFIFQYYEEEERQRGNFPDRFSGHQFPNYSSELNVNALLLGDSALYLCASSFGIGGPAEKLFFGSGTQLSVL.

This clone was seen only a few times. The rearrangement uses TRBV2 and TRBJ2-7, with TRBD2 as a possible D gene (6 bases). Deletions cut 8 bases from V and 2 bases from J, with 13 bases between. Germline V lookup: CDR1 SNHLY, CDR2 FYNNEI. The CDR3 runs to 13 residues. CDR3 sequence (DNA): TGTGCCAGCTCCGGGACTGCGACCTACGAGCAGTACTTC. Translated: CASSGTATYEQYF.

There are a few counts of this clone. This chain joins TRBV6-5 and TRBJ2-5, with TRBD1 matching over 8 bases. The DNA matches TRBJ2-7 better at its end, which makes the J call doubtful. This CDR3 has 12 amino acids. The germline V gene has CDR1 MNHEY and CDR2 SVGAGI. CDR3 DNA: TGTGCCAGCACAGGGGGACAGGCCGAGCAGTACTTC. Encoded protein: CASTGGQAEQYF.

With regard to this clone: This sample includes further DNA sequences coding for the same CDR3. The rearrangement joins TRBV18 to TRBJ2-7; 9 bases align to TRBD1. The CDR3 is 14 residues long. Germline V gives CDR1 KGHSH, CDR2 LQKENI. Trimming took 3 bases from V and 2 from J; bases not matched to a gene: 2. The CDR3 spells CASSPGQGAYEQYF. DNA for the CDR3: TGTGCCAGCTCACCGGGACAGGGTGCCTACGAGCAGTACTTC.

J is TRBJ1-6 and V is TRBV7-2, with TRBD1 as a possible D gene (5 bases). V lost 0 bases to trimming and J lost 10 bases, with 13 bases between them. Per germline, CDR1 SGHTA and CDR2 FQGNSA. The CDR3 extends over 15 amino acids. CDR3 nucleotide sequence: TGTGCCAGCAGCTTAGCACCGACAGCATACTCACCCCTCCACTTT. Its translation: CASSLAPTAYSPLHF.

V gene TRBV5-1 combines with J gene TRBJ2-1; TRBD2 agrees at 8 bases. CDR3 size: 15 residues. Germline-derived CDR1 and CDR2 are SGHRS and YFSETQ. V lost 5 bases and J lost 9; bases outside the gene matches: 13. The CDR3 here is CASSDISGRGAEQFF. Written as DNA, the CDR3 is TGCGCCAGCAGTGATATCAGCGGGAGAGGGGCTGAGCAGTTCTTC.

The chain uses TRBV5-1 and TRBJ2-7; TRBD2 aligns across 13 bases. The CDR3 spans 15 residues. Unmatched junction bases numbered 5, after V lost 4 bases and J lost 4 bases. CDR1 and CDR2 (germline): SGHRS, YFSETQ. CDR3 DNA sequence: TGCGCCAGCAGCCCCGGGACTAGCGGGAAATACGAGCAGTACTTC. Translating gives CASSPGTSGKYEQYF.

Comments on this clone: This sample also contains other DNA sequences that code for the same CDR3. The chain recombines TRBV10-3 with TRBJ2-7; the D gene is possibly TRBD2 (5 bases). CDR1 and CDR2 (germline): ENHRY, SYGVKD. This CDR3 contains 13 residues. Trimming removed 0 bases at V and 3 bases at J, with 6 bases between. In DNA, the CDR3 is TGTGCCATCAGTGAGTCACTAGTCTACGAGCAGTACTTC. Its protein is CAISESLVYEQYF.